This T cell receptor beta chain appears in the sequencing data of a study of T cells in Graves' hyperthyroidism and ophthalmopathy. Overall study context: Staff took peripheral blood when the initial diagnosis was made, before any treatment began.

At least ten counts were recorded for this clonotype. As yet, its antigen is unknown. Pregnant or lactating patients were excluded, as were those with uncontrolled infection or other autoimmune disease. PBMCs were collected from an approximately 10 ml volume of fresh peripheral blood. The CDR3 regions of TCR beta were amplified from RNA transcripts. First-round RT-PCR with HTBI primers amplified the TCR CDR3 region. TCRdb reprocessed the multiplex PCR reads with MiXCR, giving one entry per CDR3 protein. The sample gives about 420,000 distinct CDR3 sequences, approximately 14% of which show up once; roughly 15% is in the top ten. Regarding the study as a whole: A model using 13 V-J features told ophthalmopathy apart from stable hyperthyroidism.

The V end was cut by 3 bases, the J end by 2 bases, with 8 bases between. The CDR3 sequence is 13 residues long. CDR1 and CDR2 (germline): SNHLY, FYNNEI. The specimen sequenced was blood. The source is a young woman with Graves' hyperthyroidism. The rearrangement joins TRBV2 to TRBJ2-7, with D uncertain. The CDR3 sequence: CASSDSGTYEQYF. CDR3 in DNA: TGTGCCAGCAGTGATAGTGGAACCTACGAGCAGTACTTC. The full variable domain, with the rest looked up from reference TRBV2 and TRBJ2-7, is EPEVTQTPSHQVTQMGQEVILRCVPISNHLYFYWYRQILGQKVEFLVSFYNNEISEKSEIFDDQFSVERPDGSNFTLKIRSTKLEDSAMYFCASSDSGTYEQYFGPGTRLTVT.